Below are 8 T cell receptor beta chains sequenced from a single sample in a study of blood T cell repertoires in COVID-19. Generated by immunoSEQ multiplex PCR, the TCRdb table keeps only in-frame clones and is missing some. The data show some 65,000 clones, around 85% seen once. Sequencing was performed on peripheral blood. These receptors all come from a man aged 40-49 years with COVID-19, enrolled during active disease.

V gene TRBV5-1 combines with J gene TRBJ1-1, with a possible D match to TRBD1 (5 bases). CDR3 length equals 13 residues. Germline V gene lookup returns CDR1 SGHRS and CDR2 YFSETQ. Trimming took off 4 bases at V and 4 bases at J, with 11 bases between the two ends. CDR3 nucleotide sequence: TGCGCCAGCAGCGACCAGGGTGCCACTGAAGCTTTCTTT. Translation gives CASSDQGATEAFF.

CDR3 loop: CASSFHRGGREKLFF. Written as DNA, the CDR3 is TGTGCCAGCAGTTTTCATCGGGGGGGCAGAGAAAAACTGTTTTTT. This chain uses TRBV28 with TRBJ1-4; D might be TRBD1 (6 bases). Germline lookup yields CDR1 MDHEN and CDR2 SYDVKM. V was shortened by 3 bases and J by 8 bases, with 16 bases between the two germline ends. CDR3 length: 15 amino acids.

This chain's CDR3 is CASSHGQAAPEAFF. The CDR3 DNA is TGCGCCAGCAGCCATGGACAGGCCGCCCCCGAAGCTTTCTTT. This chain links TRBV5-1 with TRBJ1-1; TRBD1 aligns across 7 bases. The germline gives CDR1 SGHRS, CDR2 YFSETQ. CDR3 length: 14 residues. V lost 4 bases, J lost 8 bases, and 11 bases stayed unmatched. The entire variable domain, with the rest obtained from reference TRBV5-1 and TRBJ1-1, is as follows: KAGVTQTPRYLIKTRGQQVTLSCSPISGHRSVSWYQQTPGQGLQFLFEYFSETQRNKGNFPGRFSGRQFSNSRSEMNVSTLELGDSALYLCASSHGQAAPEAFFGQGTRLTVV.

The V and J genes are TRBV7-9 and TRBJ2-7, with 7 bases fitting TRBD1. V lost 3 bases to trimming and J lost 2 bases; unmatched junction nucleotides: 7. CDR3 length: 15 amino acids. The germline CDR1 and CDR2 sequences are SEHNR and FQNEAQ (reference sequence). CDR3 bases: TGTGCCAGCAGCTTTCAGACAGGGAACCCCTACGAGCAGTACTTC. It codes for CASSFQTGNPYEQYF.

In this sample, this clone turned up once. V gene TRBV7-7 combines with J gene TRBJ2-3; 8 nucleotides align to TRBD2. Germline lookup yields CDR1 SSHAT and CDR2 FNYEAQ (reference sequence). This CDR3 is 14 amino acids long. J lost 8 bases, V lost 2 bases, and 6 bases had no gene match. The CDR3 nucleotides are TGTGCCAGCAGCTTACCGGGGGGGAGCAGTACGCAGTATTTT. This codes for CASSLPGGSSTQYF.

This chain uses TRBV3-1 (or the pseudogene TRBV3-2) with TRBJ2-1; 10 bases agree with TRBD2. Germline V lookup: CDR1 LGHDT, CDR2 YNNKEL (reference sequence). CDR3 size: 17 residues. Trimming took 4 bases from V and 3 from J; bases not matched to a gene: 9. CDR3 region: CASSRRTSGDIYNEQFF. CDR3 DNA sequence: TGTGCCAGCAGCCGGCGGACTAGCGGAGACATCTACAATGAGCAGTTCTTC.

This clone has only a few counts. The rearrangement joins TRBV7-6 to TRBJ2-2; 8 bases match TRBD1. The CDR3 consists of 15 residues. The V gene end was trimmed by 2 bases and the J gene end by 7 bases; junction bases not matched to a gene: 6. CDR1 and CDR2 from the germline V gene are SGHVS and FNYEAQ. This CDR3 reads CASSLTGGTNGELFF. Here the CDR3 DNA reads TGTGCCAGCAGCTTAACAGGGGGAACGAACGGGGAGCTGTTTTTT.

The V and J genes are TRBV5-6 and TRBJ2-1; D not certain. CDR3 size: 14 residues. Germline V lookup: CDR1 SGHDT, CDR2 YYEEEE. The V end was cut by 0 bases, the J end by 5 bases, with 9 bases between. CDR3 bases: TGTGCCAGCAGCTTGGGTAGAGGTCACAATGAGCAGTTCTTC. It is translated as CASSLGRGHNEQFF.